This T cell receptor beta chain was found in a study of identical twins' blood T cells (dated by TCRdb to about 2013). Some background on the complete study: Around 51 million Illumina reads were obtained across roughly 12 libraries, of which six were alpha-chain libraries and six were beta-chain libraries. TCR alpha and beta chain repertoires of three pairs of monozygous twins were compared using next-generation sequencing to assess genetic influence on repertoire formation. General conclusions and limits of the study: The study stated that the proposed role of the TCRalpha J segment in MHC recognition during thymic selection needs to be validated by independent studies. Among the most abundant TCRbeta clonotypes, each donor shared more CDR3 sequences with her twin than with unrelated donors. Twin pairs were reported to be markedly more alike in V gene usage than unrelated donors were, even when looking at non-selected out-of-frame TCRbeta clonotypes. The number of shared CDR3 clonotypes between two donors was mainly determined by the product of their cloneset sizes, and twins did not clearly deviate from this trend. Environmental influences could not be excluded as an explanation for twin similarity, since twins were reared together.

In the case of this clonotype: No antigen is known for it. One base away there is no much larger clone; base qualities are not given.

Donors were six healthy women forming three monozygous twin pairs. Each of the three twin pairs had been raised together, and the twins in each pair were thought likely to have encountered the same infectious agents and vaccines. TCR cDNA libraries were prepared from RNA that was isolated from peripheral blood mononuclear cells. The CDR3 has 14 amino acids, counting the end cysteine and phenylalanine. Only the CDR3 region is kept as DNA, spanning 42 bases read in frame from base 1. Relative to germline, V is 2 bases shorter and J is 3 bases shorter, with 10 bases between their ends. The germline V gene (reference sequence) sets CDR1 to LNHDA and CDR2 to SQIVND. Receptor amplification or capture employed 5' RACE. The instrument given in TCRdb is Illumina Genome Analyzer IIx. The RNA-based TCR cDNA libraries were made using a previously described protocol that was modified in several ways. To prevent cross-contamination, barcodes specific to each sample were added to both ends of every TCR cDNA library during cDNA synthesis and amplification. For the original study's pipeline: Each individual had between about 85,000 and nearly 500,000 identified clonotypes, and each library contained about 2.2 to 4 million CDR3-containing reads. Reads with improper barcode index combinations were discarded, after which clonesets were built for each library with the MiTCR software. While assembling CDR3 clonotypes, MiTCR corrected PCR and sequencing errors and either filtered or rescued low-quality reads. Artificial out-of-frame clonotypes were mapped to in-frame sequences, with one indel allowed in the CDR3, and then removed. Similarity in V and J gene usage between donors was calculated as the Jensen-Shannon divergence divided by the mean entropy. TCRdb reprocessed the public reads (quality trimming at Q25 with fastp, clone calling with MiXCR) and kept in-frame beta chains. Rows matching on CDR3 protein sequence are summarized as one entry with the most common DNA and genes. The V and J calls follow TCRdb's processing rather than the paper's. The sample contains 300,000 to 450,000 distinct CDR3 sequences, over 25% of them found a single time. Around 5.6% of the sample goes to the ten largest clones.

The specimen sequenced was PBMCs. The sequence joins TRBV19 to TRBJ1-1; a tentative D match to TRBD1 spans 6 bases. The receptor was derived from a woman between 18 and 55 years old in good health. The CDR3 loop reads CASSIRAGDTEAFF. The bases read TGTGCCAGTAGTATAAGGGCAGGGGACACTGAAGCTTTCTTT.